These 23 T cell receptor beta chains share one sample of origin, sequenced in a study of OX40 agonist ivuxolimab in advanced cancers. Sequencing used immunoSEQ multiplex PCR; TCRdb keeps in-frame clones, though not all of them. The sample records around 70,000 clones, 90% to 95% being singletons. The sequencing used CD4+ or CD8+ T cells sorted from blood, collected in a trial of the OX40 agonist ivuxolimab. The receptor source for this set is an adult with an advanced solid tumor such as melanoma, head and neck, liver or kidney cancer.

This sequence joins TRBV2 and TRBJ1-2, with 7 bases matching TRBD1. Germline CDR1 SNHLY, CDR2 FYNNEI. V gave up 6 bases and J gave up 0 bases; unmatched junction bases: 7. The CDR3 sequence is 15 residues long. The CDR3 protein is CASREGADTNYGYTF. DNA for the CDR3: TGTGCCAGCAGGGAGGGGGCGGACACTAACTATGGCTACACCTTC.

The chain uses TRBV11-2 and TRBJ2-2; TRBD2 might be the D (5 bases). The V gene lost 5 bases and the J gene lost 4 bases, with 14 bases spanning the gap. Germline CDR1 SGHAT, CDR2 FQNNGV. This CDR3 is built from 15 residues. CDR3 protein: CASSPPRGATGELFF. In nucleotides, the CDR3 is TGTGCCAGCAGCCCCCCACGGGGAGCCACCGGGGAGCTGTTTTTT.

This clone appeared a single time. The gene calls are TRBV28 and TRBJ1-1, with 7 positions matching TRBD1. CDR3 size: 14 residues. The germline V gene has CDR1 MDHEN and CDR2 SYDVKM. V trimming: 1 base; J trimming: 6 bases; junction bases outside the gene matches: 5. The CDR3: CASSLSNRGPEAFF. CDR3 nucleotides: TGTGCCAGCAGTTTATCCAACAGGGGTCCTGAAGCTTTCTTT.

The chain combines TRBV28 with TRBJ2-1; TRBD2 matches at 8 bases. This CDR3 spans 12 amino acids. V lost 10 bases and J lost 5; bases outside the gene matches: 4. Germline V lookup: CDR1 MDHEN, CDR2 SYDVKM. Written as DNA, the CDR3 is TGTGCCACGGGAGGGCGAAACAATGAGCAGTTCTTC. Amino acids: CATGGRNNEQFF.

The V gene is TRBV25-1, the J gene TRBJ2-7; possibly TRBD1 for D (6 bases). This CDR3 spans 16 amino acids. Per the germline V gene, CDR1 is MGHDK and CDR2 is SYGVNS. The V and J ends lost 4 bases and 9 bases respectively, with 25 bases between them. CDR3 protein: CASSAQQDSGKNGQYF. As DNA, the CDR3 is TGTGCCAGCAGTGCCCAACAGGACAGCGGCAAAAACGGGCAGTACTTC.

This chain joins TRBV7-9 and TRBJ1-3; D ambiguous. V gave up 3 bases and J gave up 7 bases, with 7 bases separating them. This CDR3 region has 12 residues. Germline CDR1 and CDR2: SEHNR and FQNEAQ (reference sequence). The CDR3, as DNA: TGTGCCAGCAGCTTCATCGACAACACCATATATTTT. This codes for CASSFIDNTIYF.

J is TRBJ2-5 and V is TRBV11-2, with 11 bases lining up with TRBD2. The CDR3 totals 18 residues. Germline CDR1 is SGHAT and CDR2 is FQNNGV. Trimming at V came to 0 bases and at J to 5 bases, leaving 11 bases not matched to a gene. DNA of the CDR3: TGTGCCAGCAGCTTAGATGTCCTGACTAGCGGGGAATCGGAGACCCAGTACTTC. This translates into CASSLDVLTSGESETQYF. The variable domain in full, completed from reference TRBV11-2 and TRBJ2-5, reads EAGVAQSPRYKIIEKRQSVAFWCNPISGHATLYWYQQILGQGPKLLIQFQNNGVVDDSQLPKDRFSAERLKGVDSTLKIQPAKLEDSAVYLCASSLDVLTSGESETQYFGPGTRLLVL.

The chain recombines TRBV6-5 with TRBJ1-1; the match to TRBD1 covers 7 bases. The length of the CDR3 is 15 residues. CDR1 MNHEY and CDR2 SVGAGI come from the germline V gene. Trimming cost V 5 bases and J 6 bases; bases outside gene matches: 12. In DNA, the CDR3 is TGTGCCAGCAGTCCGTACAGACAGGGTCGGCCTGAAGCTTTCTTT. It is translated as CASSPYRQGRPEAFF.

DNA of the CDR3: TGTGCCAGCTGGGGGGCCGACTACAATGAGCAGTTCTTC. Translating gives CASWGADYNEQFF. The rearrangement uses TRBV2 and TRBJ2-1; TRBD1 or TRBD2 may be the D gene (6 bases each). Deletions cut 8 bases from V and 3 bases from J, with 11 bases between. Germline V lookup: CDR1 SNHLY, CDR2 FYNNEI. The CDR3 sequence is 13 residues long.

This rearrangement joins TRBV29-1 to TRBJ2-1; D possibly uses TRBD1 or TRBD2 (6 bases each). V lost 7 bases and J lost 1, with 20 bases in between. Per germline, CDR1 SQVTM and CDR2 ANQGSEA. The CDR3 is 16 residues long. CDR3 protein: CSAIGGRRHSYNEQFF. CDR3 in DNA: TGCAGCGCCATAGGGGGGCGCCGACATTCCTACAATGAGCAGTTCTTC.

The chain couples TRBV6-5 to TRBJ1-1; TRBD1 is a possible D gene (5 bases). The CDR3 is 14 residues long. With 0 bases removed from V and 3 bases from J, the gap between germline ends came to 8 bases. Germline V lookup: CDR1 MNHEY, CDR2 SVGAGI. The CDR3 reads CASSYSGGHTEAFF. The CDR3 DNA reads TGTGCCAGCAGTTACTCGGGGGGTCACACTGAAGCTTTCTTT.

The chain recombines TRBV9 with TRBJ1-1, with D possibly TRBD1 on 5 matching bases. The germline CDR1 and CDR2 sequences are SGDLS and YYNGEE. Trimming left V 4 bases short and J 4 bases short, with 17 bases between. The CDR3 sequence is 15 residues long. The CDR3 bases are TGTGCCAGCAGCCTCCTGGGGGGTGGGAGCACTGAAGCTTTCTTT. Its protein product is CASSLLGGGSTEAFF.

The rearrangement joins TRBV19 to TRBJ1-2; D unclear. Trimming took off 1 base at V and 0 bases at J, with 9 bases between the two ends. The CDR3 runs to 15 residues. CDR1 is LNHDA, CDR2 SQIVND, per germline (reference sequence). The CDR3 loop reads CASSIGAGANYGYTF. The DNA of the CDR3 is TGTGCCAGTAGTATAGGCGCCGGGGCTAACTATGGCTACACCTTC.

The chain is built from TRBV30 and TRBJ2-2; TRBD1 is a possible D gene (6 bases). This CDR3 is built from 16 residues. The V gene lost 5 bases and the J gene lost 3 bases, with 19 bases spanning the gap. Germline V gene lookup returns CDR1 GTSNPN and CDR2 SVGIG (reference sequence). DNA for the CDR3: TGTGCCTGGGGCCGATACAGGGACACCTACACCGGGGAGCTGTTTTTT. It translates to CAWGRYRDTYTGELFF.

The rearrangement links TRBV27 to TRBJ2-1; tentatively, D is TRBD1 (5 bases). Trimming stripped 0 bases from V and 4 bases from J, with 7 bases between. The CDR3 totals 14 residues. Germline V gene sequence: CDR1 MNHEY, CDR2 SMNVEV (reference sequence). The CDR3 nucleotides read TGTGCCAGCAGTTTATCGGGGCAGTACAATGAGCAGTTCTTC. It yields the protein CASSLSGQYNEQFF.

The J gene is TRBJ1-1, the V gene TRBV18; tentative D call: TRBD1 (5 bases). The CDR3 has 14 amino acids. CDR1 is KGHSH and CDR2 is LQKENI in the germline V gene. Trimming removed 0 bases at V and 6 bases at J, with 11 bases between. CDR3 bases: TGTGCCAGCTCACCACCGACGGGGCGAGCTGAAGCTTTCTTT. Protein product: CASSPPTGRAEAFF.

The genes are TRBV5-4 and TRBJ2-3; D unclear. The CDR3 extends over 15 amino acids. CDR1 and CDR2 from the germline V gene are SGHNT and YYREEE (reference sequence). With 2 bases removed from V and 0 bases from J, the gap between germline ends came to 10 bases. The CDR3 bases are TGTGCCAGCAGCTTAAGCCCTTCTAGCACAGATACGCAGTATTTT. Protein product: CASSLSPSSTDTQYF.

The table lists this clone with a count of one. The chain recombines TRBV19 with TRBJ1-2; 10 nucleotides agree with TRBD1. Germline-derived CDR1 and CDR2 are LNHDA and SQIVND (reference sequence). V lost 5 bases, J lost 5 bases, and 8 bases stayed unmatched. The CDR3 extends over 15 amino acids. Here the CDR3 DNA reads TGTGCCAGTAGTCCCGCCGGGACAGGGGTGTATGGCTACACCTTC. It yields the protein CASSPAGTGVYGYTF.

The chain couples TRBV4-1 to TRBJ1-1; 7 bases align to TRBD1. This CDR3 has 14 residues. J lost 1 base, V lost 4 bases, and 3 bases had no gene match. In germline, CDR1 is MGHRA, CDR2 YSYEKL. Here the CDR3 DNA reads TGCGCCAGCAGCCCTCCAGGGGGGAACACTGAAGCTTTCTTT. Translated: CASSPPGGNTEAFF.

This chain uses TRBV28 with TRBJ1-1; D is undetermined. The germline V and J ends were trimmed by 4 bases and 2 bases, with 8 bases remaining between them. This CDR3 spans 13 amino acids. CDR1 is MDHEN and CDR2 is SYDVKM in the germline V gene. The CDR3 is CASSSTRNTEAFF. DNA for the CDR3: TGTGCCAGCAGTTCGACACGAAACACTGAAGCTTTCTTT.

This clone was detected only once. V usage is TRBV13 and J usage is TRBJ1-5; TRBD1 agrees at 7 bases. Germline V CDR1 and CDR2: PRHDT, FYEKMQ (reference sequence). The CDR3 spans 18 residues. The V and J ends lost 2 bases and 4 bases, in that order; junction bases with no gene match: 14. The CDR3 reads CASSLKGQRMAANQPQHF. CDR3 nucleotide sequence: TGTGCCAGCAGCTTAAAGGGACAGAGGATGGCGGCGAATCAGCCCCAGCATTTT.

This clone was counted between two and nine times. This chain connects TRBV14 to TRBJ2-1; perhaps TRBD2 as D (5 bases). V was trimmed by 1 base and J by 4 bases, leaving 11 bases between them. The CDR3 spans 15 residues. Germline CDR1 is SGHDN and CDR2 is FVKESK. CDR3: CASSQGPRVYNEQFF. DNA for the CDR3: TGTGCCAGCAGCCAAGGTCCGCGGGTTTACAATGAGCAGTTCTTC.

The rearrangement joins TRBV25-1 to TRBJ2-7; 11 bases map to TRBD2. J lost 3 bases, V lost 5 bases, and 3 bases had no gene match. From germline, CDR1 is MGHDK and CDR2 SYGVNS. This CDR3 comprises 14 residues. CDR3 residues: CASSSGLAVYEQYF. In DNA form, the CDR3 reads TGTGCCAGCAGTTCGGGACTAGCGGTCTACGAGCAGTACTTC.